Listed below are T cell receptor beta chains from one sample, sequenced in a study of T cell changes during pregnancy in multiple sclerosis. The method was immunoSEQ multiplex PCR; TCRdb's version includes in-frame clones alone and lacks a portion of them. The table includes around 8,100 clones, 87% detected once. This specimen was CD8+ T cells from peripheral blood mononuclear cells, taken in the first trimester of pregnancy. All receptors derive from a female donor in good health, enrolled as a control in a pregnancy study. The CDR3 runs from the conserved cysteine through the conserved F or W. D genes are given only for firm matches. Clone size is shown for a subset of rows, as once, few, many or a class of expanded clone.

D gene | clone size | J gene | V gene | CDR3 length | CDR3 protein | CDR3 DNA
. | . | TRBJ1-1 | TRBV27 | 14 | CASSLNGLNTEAFF | TGTGCCAGCAGTTTAAACGGTTTGAACACTGAAGCTTTCTTT
TRBD2 | . | TRBJ2-1 | TRBV6-4 | 15 | CASSDGTSGINEQFF | TGTGCCAGCAGTGACGGGACTAGCGGGATTAATGAGCAGTTCTTC
. | . | TRBJ2-3 | TRBV7-7 | 13 | CASSSVPTDTQYF | TGTGCTAGCAGCTCCGTCCCCACAGATACGCAGTATTTT
TRBD1 | once | TRBJ1-1 | TRBV5-5 | 15 | CASSQAGTVNTEAFF | TGTGCCAGCAGCCAGGCCGGGACAGTGAACACTGAAGCTTTCTTT
. | . | TRBJ1-4 | TRBV6-6 | 14 | CASSQYWGLEKLFF | TGTGCCAGCAGTCAGTATTGGGGGCTGGAAAAACTGTTTTTT
TRBD2 | . | TRBJ2-7 | TRBV5-6 | 17 | CASSLLSSGVFLYEQYF | TGTGCCAGCAGCTTGTTATCGAGCGGGGTGTTTCTTTACGAGCAGTACTTC
TRBD1 | . | TRBJ1-2 | TRBV5-5 | 15 | CASSEGQAALYGYTF | TGTGCCAGCAGCGAGGGACAGGCAGCCCTCTATGGCTACACCTTC
TRBD1 | once | TRBJ2-7 | TRBV6-5 | 14 | CASSYGGTGREQYF | TGTGCCAGCAGTTACGGCGGGACAGGGAGGGAGCAGTACTTC
TRBD2 | . | TRBJ2-3 | TRBV7-9 | 15 | CASSLAGRGPDTQYF | TGTGCCAGCAGCTTAGCCGGGAGGGGCCCGGATACGCAGTATTTT
. | . | TRBJ1-2 | TRBV30 | 13 | CAFYRIDGEGYTF | TGTGCCTTCTACAGGATTGATGGGGAAGGCTACACCTTC
. | . | TRBJ2-1 | TRBV7-9 | 14 | CASSPEGADNEQFF | TGTGCCAGCAGCCCAGAGGGAGCCGACAATGAGCAGTTCTTC
. | . | TRBJ2-7 | TRBV10-3 | 14 | CAISPSGSSYEQYF | TGTGCCATCAGTCCCTCGGGGAGCTCCTACGAGCAGTACTTC
TRBD1 | . | TRBJ1-3 | TRBV29-1 | 15 | CSVLTGVYSGNTIYF | TGCAGCGTTCTGACAGGGGTTTATTCTGGAAACACCATATATTTT
TRBD2 | . | TRBJ2-5 | TRBV5-5 | 15 | CASSPKTSAGETQYF | TGTGCCAGCAGCCCAAAGACTAGCGCCGGGGAGACCCAGTACTTC
. | . | TRBJ1-6 | TRBV5-6 | 16 | CASSLLLQGLHSPLHF | TGTGCCAGCAGCTTGCTGTTACAGGGTTTGCATTCACCCCTCCACTTT
. | . | TRBJ2-1 | TRBV23-1 | 15 | CASPTGIGLCGEQFF | TGCGCCAGCCCCACCGGGATAGGGTTATGCGGTGAGCAGTTCTTC